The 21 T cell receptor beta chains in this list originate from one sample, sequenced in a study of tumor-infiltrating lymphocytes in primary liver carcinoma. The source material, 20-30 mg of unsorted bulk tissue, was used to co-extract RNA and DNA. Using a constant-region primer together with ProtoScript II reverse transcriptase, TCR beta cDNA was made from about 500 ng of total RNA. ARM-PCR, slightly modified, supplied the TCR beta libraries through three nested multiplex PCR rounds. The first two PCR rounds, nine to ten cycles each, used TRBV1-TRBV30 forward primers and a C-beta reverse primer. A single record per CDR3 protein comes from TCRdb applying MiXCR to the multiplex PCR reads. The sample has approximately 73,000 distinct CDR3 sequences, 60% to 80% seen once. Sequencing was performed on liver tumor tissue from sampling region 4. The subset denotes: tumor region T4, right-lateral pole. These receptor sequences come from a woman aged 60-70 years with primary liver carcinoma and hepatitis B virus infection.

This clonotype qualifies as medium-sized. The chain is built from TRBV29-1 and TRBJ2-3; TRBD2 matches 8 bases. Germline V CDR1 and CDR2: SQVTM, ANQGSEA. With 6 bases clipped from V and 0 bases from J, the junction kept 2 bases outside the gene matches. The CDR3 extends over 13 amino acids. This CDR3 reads CSVTSGSTDTQYF. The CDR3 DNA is TGCAGCGTCACTAGCGGTAGCACAGATACGCAGTATTTT.

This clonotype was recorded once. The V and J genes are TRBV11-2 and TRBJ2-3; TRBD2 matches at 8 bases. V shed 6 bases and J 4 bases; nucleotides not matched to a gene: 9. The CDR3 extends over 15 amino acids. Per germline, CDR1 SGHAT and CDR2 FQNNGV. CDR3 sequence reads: CASSPGLASPDTQYF. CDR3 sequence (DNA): TGTGCCAGCAGTCCTGGACTAGCTAGCCCAGATACGCAGTATTTT.

The CDR3 DNA reads as TGTGCCAGCAATATACGGATAGGGGACAACGAAGCTTTCTTT. It codes for CASNIRIGDNEAFF. The V gene is TRBV6-6, the J gene TRBJ1-1; a possible D gene is TRBD1 (6 bases). Germline CDR1 and CDR2: MNHNY and SVGAGI (reference sequence). Trimming took 7 bases from V and 8 from J, leaving 20 bases between them. The CDR3 contains 14 residues.

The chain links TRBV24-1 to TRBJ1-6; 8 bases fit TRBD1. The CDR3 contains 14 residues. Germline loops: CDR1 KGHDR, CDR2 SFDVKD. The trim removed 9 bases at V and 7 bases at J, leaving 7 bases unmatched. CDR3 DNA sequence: TGTGCCACCCCCCTTGGGACAGGCAATTCACCCCTCCACTTT. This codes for CATPLGTGNSPLHF.

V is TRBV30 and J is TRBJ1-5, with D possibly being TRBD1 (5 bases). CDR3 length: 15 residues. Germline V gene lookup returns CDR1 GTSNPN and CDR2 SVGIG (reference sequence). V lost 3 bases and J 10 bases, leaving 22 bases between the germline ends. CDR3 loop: CAWRLPGPKPQPQHF. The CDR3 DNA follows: TGTGCCTGGAGGCTGCCGGGACCAAAACCCCAACCCCAGCATTTT.

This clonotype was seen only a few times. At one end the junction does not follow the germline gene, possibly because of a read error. CDR3 bases: TGCGCCAGCAACTTAGCGACGGTTCTAGATGGCTACACCTTC. Translating it yields CASNLATVLDGYTF. The chain employs TRBV11-3 and TRBJ1-2; D is unresolved. Germline V CDR1 and CDR2: SGHNT, YENEEA. CDR3 length equals 14 residues.

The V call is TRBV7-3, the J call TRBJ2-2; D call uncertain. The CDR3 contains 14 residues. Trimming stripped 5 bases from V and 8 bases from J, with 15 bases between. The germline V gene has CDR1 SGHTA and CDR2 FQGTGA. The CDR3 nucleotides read TGTGCCAGCAGCCCGACCCCCGAGAGAGGGGAGCTGTTTTTT. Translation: CASSPTPERGELFF. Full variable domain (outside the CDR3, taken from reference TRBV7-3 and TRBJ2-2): GAGVSQTPSNKVTEKGKYVELRCDPISGHTALYWYRQSLGQGPEFLIYFQGTGAADDSGLPNDRFFAVRPEGSVSTLKIQRTERGDSAVYLCASSPTPERGELFFGEGSRLTVL.

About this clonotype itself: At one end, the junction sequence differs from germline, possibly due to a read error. The CDR3 here is CSIEGSAEEAQYF. The CDR3 bases are TGCAGCATTGAAGGGTCTGCAGAAGAGGCCCAGTACTTC. The chain combines TRBV29-1 with TRBJ2-5, with unresolved D. Per germline, CDR1 SQVTM and CDR2 ANQGSEA. This CDR3 comprises 13 residues. The whole variable domain, remainder taken from reference TRBV29-1 and TRBJ2-5, is SAVISQKPSRDICQRGTSLTIQCQVDSQVTMMFWYRQQPGQSLTLIATANQGSEATYESGFVIDKFPISRPNLTFSTLTVSNMSPEDSSIYLCSIEGSAEEAQYFGPGTRLLVL.

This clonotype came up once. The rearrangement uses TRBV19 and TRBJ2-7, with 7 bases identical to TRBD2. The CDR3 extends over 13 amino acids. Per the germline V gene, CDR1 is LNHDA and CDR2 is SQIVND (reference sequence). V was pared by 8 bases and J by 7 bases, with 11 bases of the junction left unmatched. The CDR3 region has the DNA TGTGCCAGTGGGAGGGAGGACCTCGCGGAGCAGTACTTC. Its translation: CASGREDLAEQYF.

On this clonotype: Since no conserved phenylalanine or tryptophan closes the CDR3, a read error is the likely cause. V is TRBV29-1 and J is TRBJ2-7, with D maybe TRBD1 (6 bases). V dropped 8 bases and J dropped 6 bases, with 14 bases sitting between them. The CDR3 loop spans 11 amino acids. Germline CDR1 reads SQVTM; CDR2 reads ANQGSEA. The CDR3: CSFVGGGEQYL. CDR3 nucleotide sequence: TGCAGCTTTGTTGGGGGCGGCGAGCAGTACCTC.

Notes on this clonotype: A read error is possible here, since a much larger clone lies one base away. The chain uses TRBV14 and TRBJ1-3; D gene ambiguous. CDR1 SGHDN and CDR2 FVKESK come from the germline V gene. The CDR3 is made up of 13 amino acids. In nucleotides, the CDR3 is TGTGCCCGCAGCCAAACCTCTGGAAACACCATATATTTT. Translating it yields CARSQTSGNTIYF. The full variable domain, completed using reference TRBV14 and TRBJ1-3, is EAGVTQFPSHSVIEKGQTVTLRCDPISGHDNLYWYRRVMGKEIKFLLHFVKESKQDESGMPNNRFLAERTGGTYSTLKVQPAELEDSGVYFCARSQTSGNTIYFGEGSWLTVV.

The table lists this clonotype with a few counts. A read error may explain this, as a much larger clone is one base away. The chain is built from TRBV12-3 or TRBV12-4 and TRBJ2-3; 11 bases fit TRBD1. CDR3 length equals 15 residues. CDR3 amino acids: CASSRTGGEPDMQYF. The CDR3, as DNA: TGTGCCAGCAGCAGGACAGGGGGCGAGCCAGATATGCAGTATTTT.

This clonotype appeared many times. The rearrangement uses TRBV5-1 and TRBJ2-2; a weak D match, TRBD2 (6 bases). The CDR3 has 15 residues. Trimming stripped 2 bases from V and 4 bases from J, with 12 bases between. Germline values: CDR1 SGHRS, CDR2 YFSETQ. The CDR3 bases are TGCGCCAGCAGCTTAGGAGGGAGTGGCACCGGGGAGCTGTTTTTT. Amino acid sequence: CASSLGGSGTGELFF.

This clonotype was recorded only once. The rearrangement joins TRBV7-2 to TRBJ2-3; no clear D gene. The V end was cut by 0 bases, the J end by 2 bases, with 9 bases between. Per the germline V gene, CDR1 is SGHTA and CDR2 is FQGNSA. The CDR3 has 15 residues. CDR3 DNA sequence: TGTGCCAGCAGCTTAGCTACTTTCGTCACAGATACGCAGTATTTT. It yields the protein CASSLATFVTDTQYF.

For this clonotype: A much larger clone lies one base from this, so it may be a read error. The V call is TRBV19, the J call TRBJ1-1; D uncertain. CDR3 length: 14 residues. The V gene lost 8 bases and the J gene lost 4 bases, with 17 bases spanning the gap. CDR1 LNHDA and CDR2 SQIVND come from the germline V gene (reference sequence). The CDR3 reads CASHTDPASTEAFF. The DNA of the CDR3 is TGTGCCAGTCACACCGACCCGGCGAGCACTGAAGCTTTCTTT.

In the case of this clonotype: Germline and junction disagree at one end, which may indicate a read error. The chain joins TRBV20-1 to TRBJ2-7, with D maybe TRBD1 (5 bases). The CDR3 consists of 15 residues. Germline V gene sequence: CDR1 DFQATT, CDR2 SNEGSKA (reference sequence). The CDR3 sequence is CIARGLTGFTYEQYF. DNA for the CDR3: TGCATTGCTAGGGGCCTAACGGGCTTTACCTACGAGCAGTACTTC.

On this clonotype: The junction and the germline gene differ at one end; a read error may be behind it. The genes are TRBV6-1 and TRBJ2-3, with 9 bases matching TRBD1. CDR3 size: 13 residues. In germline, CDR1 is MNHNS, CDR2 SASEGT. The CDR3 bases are TGTGCCACCGGACAGGGGACCAGGCCCATCCAGAATTTT. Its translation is CATGQGTRPIQNF.

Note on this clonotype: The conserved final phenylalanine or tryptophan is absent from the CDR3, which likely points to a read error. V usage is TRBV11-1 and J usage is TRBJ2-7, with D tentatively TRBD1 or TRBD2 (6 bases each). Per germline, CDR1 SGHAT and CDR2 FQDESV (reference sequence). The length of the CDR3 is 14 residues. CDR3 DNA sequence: TGTACCACCAGCAAACCCGAGGGGGGCCGGGAGCAGTACTCC. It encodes CTTSKPEGGREQYS.

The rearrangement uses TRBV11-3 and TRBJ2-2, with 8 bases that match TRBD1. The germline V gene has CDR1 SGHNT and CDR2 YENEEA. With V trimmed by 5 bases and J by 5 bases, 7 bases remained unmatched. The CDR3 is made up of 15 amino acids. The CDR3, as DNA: TGTGCCAGCAGCACCCGGACAGGGAAGACCGGGGAGCTGTTTTTT. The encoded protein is CASSTRTGKTGELFF. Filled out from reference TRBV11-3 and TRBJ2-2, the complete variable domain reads EAGVVQSPRYKIIEKKQPVAFWCNPISGHNTLYWYLQNLGQGPELLIRYENEEAVDDSQLPKDRFSAERLKGVDSTLKIQPAELGDSAVYLCASSTRTGKTGELFFGEGSRLTVL.

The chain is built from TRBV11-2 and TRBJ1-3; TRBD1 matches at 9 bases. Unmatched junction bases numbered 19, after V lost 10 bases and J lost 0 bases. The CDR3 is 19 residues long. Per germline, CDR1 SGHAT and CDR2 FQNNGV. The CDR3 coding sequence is TGTGCCAACAGTTCATGCCCGGACAGGGGAGCGTACTCTGGAAACACCATATATTTT. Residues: CANSSCPDRGAYSGNTIYF.

CDR3 DNA sequence: TGTGCCAGCAGTAGCGGGACTAAGTCCTACGAGCAGTACTTC. Translated, it gives CASSSGTKSYEQYF. V usage is TRBV6-6 and J usage is TRBJ2-7, with 7 bases lining up with TRBD2. The CDR3 covers 14 residues. Looked up from germline, CDR1 is MNHNY and CDR2 is SVGAGI (reference sequence). V lost 5 bases, J lost 1 base, and 5 bases stayed unmatched.